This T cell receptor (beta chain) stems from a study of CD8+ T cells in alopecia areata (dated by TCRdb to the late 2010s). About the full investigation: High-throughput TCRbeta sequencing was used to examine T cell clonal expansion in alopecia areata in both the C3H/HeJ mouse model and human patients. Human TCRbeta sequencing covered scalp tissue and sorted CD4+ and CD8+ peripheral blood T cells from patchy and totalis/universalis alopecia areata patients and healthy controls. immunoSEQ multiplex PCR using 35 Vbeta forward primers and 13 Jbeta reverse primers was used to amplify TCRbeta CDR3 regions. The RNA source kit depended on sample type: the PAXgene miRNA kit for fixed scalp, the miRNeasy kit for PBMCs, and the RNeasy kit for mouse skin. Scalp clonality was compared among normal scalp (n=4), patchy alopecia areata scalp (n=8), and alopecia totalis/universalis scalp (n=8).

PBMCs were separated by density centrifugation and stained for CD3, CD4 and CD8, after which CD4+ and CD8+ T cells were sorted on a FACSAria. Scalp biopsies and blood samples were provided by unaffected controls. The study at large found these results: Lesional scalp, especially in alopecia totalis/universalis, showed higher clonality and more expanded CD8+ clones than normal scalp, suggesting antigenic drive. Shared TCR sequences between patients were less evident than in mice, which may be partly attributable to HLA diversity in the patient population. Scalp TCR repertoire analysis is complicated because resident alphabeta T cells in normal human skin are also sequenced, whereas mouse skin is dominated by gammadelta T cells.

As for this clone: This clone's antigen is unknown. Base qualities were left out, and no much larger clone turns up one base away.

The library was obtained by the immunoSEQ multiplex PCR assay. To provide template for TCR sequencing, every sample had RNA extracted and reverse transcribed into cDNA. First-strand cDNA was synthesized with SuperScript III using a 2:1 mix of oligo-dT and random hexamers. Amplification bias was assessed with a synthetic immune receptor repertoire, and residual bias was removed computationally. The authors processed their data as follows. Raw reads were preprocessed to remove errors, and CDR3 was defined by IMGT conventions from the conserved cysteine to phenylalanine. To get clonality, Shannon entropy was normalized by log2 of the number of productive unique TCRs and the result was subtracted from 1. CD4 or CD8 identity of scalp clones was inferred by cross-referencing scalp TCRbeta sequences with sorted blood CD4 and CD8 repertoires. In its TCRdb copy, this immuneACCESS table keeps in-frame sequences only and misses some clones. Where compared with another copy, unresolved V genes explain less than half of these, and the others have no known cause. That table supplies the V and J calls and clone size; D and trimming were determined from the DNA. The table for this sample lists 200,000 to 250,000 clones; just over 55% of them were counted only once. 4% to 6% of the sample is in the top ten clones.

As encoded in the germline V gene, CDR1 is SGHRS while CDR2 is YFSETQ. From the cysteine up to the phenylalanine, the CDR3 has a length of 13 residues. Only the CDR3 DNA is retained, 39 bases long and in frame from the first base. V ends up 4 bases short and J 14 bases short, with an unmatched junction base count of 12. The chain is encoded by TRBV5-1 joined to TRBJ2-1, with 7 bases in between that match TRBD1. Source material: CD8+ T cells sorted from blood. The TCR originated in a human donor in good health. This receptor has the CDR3 CASSLTGYQEEFF. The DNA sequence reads TGCGCCAGCAGCCTGACAGGGTACCAGGAGGAGTTCTTC.